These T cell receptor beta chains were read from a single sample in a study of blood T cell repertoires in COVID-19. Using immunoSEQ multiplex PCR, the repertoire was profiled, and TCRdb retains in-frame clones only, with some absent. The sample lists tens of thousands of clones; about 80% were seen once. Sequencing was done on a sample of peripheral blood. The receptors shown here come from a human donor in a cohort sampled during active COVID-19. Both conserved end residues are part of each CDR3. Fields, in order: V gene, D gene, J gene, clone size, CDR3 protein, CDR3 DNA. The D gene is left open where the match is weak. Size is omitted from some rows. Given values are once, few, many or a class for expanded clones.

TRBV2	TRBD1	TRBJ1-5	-	CASSGGDRDQPQHF	TGTGCCAGCAGTGGGGGGGACAGGGACCAGCCCCAGCATTTT
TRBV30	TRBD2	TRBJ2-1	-	CAWSELAGGLTLYNEQFF	TGTGCCTGGAGTGAGCTAGCGGGGGGTCTTACCCTCTACAATGAGCAGTTCTTC
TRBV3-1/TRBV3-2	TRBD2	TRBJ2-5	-	CASSQLPGTSGGAVQYF	TGTGCCAGCAGCCAACTACCAGGGACTAGCGGGGGGGCTGTCCAGTACTTC
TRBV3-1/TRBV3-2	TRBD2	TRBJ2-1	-	CASSRRGGDNEQFF	TGTGCCAGCAGCCGACGGGGAGGGGACAATGAGCAGTTCTTC
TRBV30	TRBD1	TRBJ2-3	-	CAWSVQGADTQYF	TGTGCCTGGAGTGTACAGGGGGCAGATACGCAGTATTTT
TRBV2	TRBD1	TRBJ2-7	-	CASNRDRVAEQYF	TGTGCCAGCAACCGGGACAGGGTGGCGGAGCAGTACTTC
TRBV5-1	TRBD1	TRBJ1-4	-	CASSLGQGAQGEKLFF	TGCGCCAGCAGCTTGGGCCAGGGGGCGCAGGGTGAAAAACTGTTTTTT
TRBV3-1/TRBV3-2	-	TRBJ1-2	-	CASSQKVAGYGYTF	TGTGCCAGCAGCCAAAAGGTAGCGGGCTATGGCTACACCTTC
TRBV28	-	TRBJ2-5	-	CASSPFRGTETQYF	TGTGCCAGCAGCCCCTTTAGGGGCACGGAGACCCAGTACTTC
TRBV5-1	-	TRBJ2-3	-	CASSLGSGADTQYF	TGCGCCAGCAGCTTGGGGTCAGGGGCAGATACGCAGTATTTT
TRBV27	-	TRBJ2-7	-	CASSLSSGREYF	TGTGCCAGCAGTTTATCGAGCGGAAGGGAGTACTTC
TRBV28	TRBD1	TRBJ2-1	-	CASRIRDRGYNEQFF	TGTGCCAGCAGAATCCGGGACAGGGGCTACAATGAGCAGTTCTTC
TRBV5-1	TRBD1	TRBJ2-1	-	CASSLGDRAWNEQFF	TGCGCCAGCAGCTTGGGGGACAGGGCCTGGAATGAGCAGTTCTTC
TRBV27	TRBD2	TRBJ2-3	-	CASSLYPLGSGRASTDTQYF	TGTGCCAGCAGTTTATACCCCCTGGGTAGCGGGAGGGCTAGCACAGATACGCAGTATTTT
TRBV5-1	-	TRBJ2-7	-	CASSLVVGTGTLAYEQYF	TGCGCCAGCAGCTTGGTAGTGGGGACCGGGACTCTGGCCTACGAGCAGTACTTC
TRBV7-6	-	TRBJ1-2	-	CASSLEAGVNYGYTF	TGTGCCAGCAGCTTAGAGGCGGGAGTAAACTATGGCTACACCTTC
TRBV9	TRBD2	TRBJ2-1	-	CASSTQGGGSSYNEQFF	TGTGCCAGCAGCACCCAGGGCGGCGGGAGCTCCTACAATGAGCAGTTCTTC
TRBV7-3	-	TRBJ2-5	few	CASSLEPEGTQYF	TGTGCCAGCAGCTTAGAACCAGAGGGGACCCAGTACTTC
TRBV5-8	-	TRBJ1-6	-	CASSVQSGANSPLHF	TGTGCCAGCAGCGTGCAGTCTGGGGCTAATTCACCCCTCCACTTT
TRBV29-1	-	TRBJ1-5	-	CSVVGGESGQPQHF	TGCAGCGTTGTGGGGGGGGAGTCCGGTCAGCCCCAGCATTTT
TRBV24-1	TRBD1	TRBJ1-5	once	CATSDSGTGFQPQHF	TGTGCCACCAGTGACTCCGGGACAGGGTTTCAGCCCCAGCATTTT
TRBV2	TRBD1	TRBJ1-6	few	CASSEGQGINSPLHF	TGTGCCAGCAGCGAGGGACAGGGGATTAATTCACCCCTCCACTTT
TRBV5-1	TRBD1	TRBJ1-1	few	CASSPDRANTEAFF	TGCGCCAGCAGCCCGGACAGGGCGAACACTGAAGCTTTCTTT
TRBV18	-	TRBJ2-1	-	CASSPNRERTDDEQFF	TGTGCCAGCTCACCAAATCGGGAGAGAACGGACGATGAGCAGTTCTTC
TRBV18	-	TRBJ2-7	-	CASSLGQTYEQYF	TGTGCCAGCTCACTAGGACAGACCTACGAGCAGTACTTC
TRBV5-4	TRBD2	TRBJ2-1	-	CASSLLSGTYNEQFF	TGTGCCAGCAGCTTGCTGAGCGGGACCTACAATGAGCAGTTCTTC
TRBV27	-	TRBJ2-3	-	CASSSSDTQYF	TGTGCCAGCAGTTCATCAGATACGCAGTATTTT
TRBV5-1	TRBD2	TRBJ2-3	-	CASSLDAGGSGDTQYF	TGCGCCAGCAGCTTGGACGCGGGGGGAAGCGGAGATACGCAGTATTTT
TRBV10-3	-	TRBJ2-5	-	CAISERRGGETQYF	TGTGCCATCAGTGAGAGGCGGGGCGGAGAGACCCAGTACTTC
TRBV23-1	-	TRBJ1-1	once	CASSQSRWKDTEAFF	TGCGCCAGCAGTCAATCGCGGTGGAAGGACACTGAAGCTTTCTTT
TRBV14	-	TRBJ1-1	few	CASSRKAVNTEAFF	TGTGCCAGCAGCCGTAAGGCGGTGAACACTGAAGCTTTCTTT
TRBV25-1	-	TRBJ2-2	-	CASSPGVGELFF	TGTGCCAGCAGTCCAGGGGTTGGGGAGCTGTTTTTT
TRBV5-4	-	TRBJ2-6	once	CASRTLQGGGANVLTF	TGTGCCAGCCGAACCCTACAGGGTGGAGGGGCCAACGTCCTGACTTTC
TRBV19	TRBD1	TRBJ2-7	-	CASSTRDSPLQYF	TGTGCCAGTAGTACTCGGGACAGCCCCCTTCAGTACTTC
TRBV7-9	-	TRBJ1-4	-	CASSLPGFNEKLFF	TGTGCCAGCAGCTTACCAGGCTTTAATGAAAAACTGTTTTTT
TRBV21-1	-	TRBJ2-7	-	CASSKGASGGYEQYF	TGTGCCAGCAGCAAAGGGGCTAGCGGGGGCTACGAGCAGTACTTC
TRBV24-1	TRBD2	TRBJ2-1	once	CATSDESGRGNEQFF	TGTGCCACCAGTGATGAGAGCGGGAGGGGGAATGAGCAGTTCTTC
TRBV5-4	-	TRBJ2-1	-	CASSPGFLGNNEQFF	TGTGCCAGCAGCCCGGGGTTTCTCGGGAACAATGAGCAGTTCTTC